This T cell receptor beta chain came from a study of circulating and synovial CD4+ cells in juvenile arthritis (dated by TCRdb to the mid-2010s). Some background on the complete study: TCRbeta CDR3 repertoires of circulating HLA-DR+ CD4 T cells, bulk blood CD4 T cells and synovial CD4 T cells were compared within each patient. Repertoire sequencing aimed to confirm that a circulating synovial-like CD4 T cell subset was enriched in synovial clonotypes. Findings and caveats that apply to the study as a whole: Compared with bulk blood CD4 repertoires, both the synovial and the circulating pathogenic-like lymphocyte repertoires were less diverse, and some CPL samples were as oligoclonal as synovium. Since overlap with synovium went up as sequencing depth increased, the measured fractions of shared clonotypes likely underestimated the full repertoire overlap. The difference between circulating pathogenic-like lymphocytes and bulk blood T cells was not detected by traditional Vbeta family usage analysis. Because CPL samples and bulk blood CD4 samples differed in T cell genome counts by at least an order of magnitude, sample-size effects were addressed. Circulating pathogenic-like lymphocytes clustered together with synovial T cells, and compared with bulk blood, the circulating pathogenic-like lymphocytes shared a substantially higher fraction of CDR3 sequences with synovium.

Donors of the sequenced samples were patients with active juvenile idiopathic arthritis. Cells were sorted right after thawing, and dead cells were excluded with Live/Dead Fixable Near-IR Stain. Between the V and J ends, shortened by 5 bases and 7 bases respectively, the junction contains 9 bases. The germline V gene (reference sequence) specifies LNHNV as CDR1 and YYDKDF as CDR2. The CDR3 goes from the cysteine to the phenylalanine over 12 residues. Only the CDR3 part of the read is kept: 36 bases, read in frame from the first base. As concerns this clone: Its antigen specificity is not known. There are no base qualities to consult, and no much larger clone falls within one base.

The method was the immunoSEQ multiplex PCR assay. TCRbeta CDR3 sequencing was performed as a commercial service by an external provider. Under the source paper's analysis protocol: Productive nucleotide sequences and amino acid sequences obtained through in silico translation were used in the analyses. Diversity was quantified by Renyi entropy over a range of alpha values, with sample size equalised by taking the median of 200 repeated subsamples. The distance between each pair of repertoires was calculated as one minus the Chao-modified Jaccard index, which corrects for under-sampling, and this distance was used for clustering. Frequency-weighted overlap with synovial clonotypes was computed at 200 sample sizes with 200 draws without replacement at each size, and the value at the size of the smaller sample was reported. TCRdb took over this immuneACCESS table, retaining in-frame rearrangements with V and J assigned. Such tables are incomplete; in checked studies, under half of the missing clones stem from an unresolved V gene, and the remainder is unexplained. That table supplies the V and J calls and clone size; D and trimming were determined from the DNA. In this sample the table shows around 32,000 clones, around 95% of which occur a single time. The top ten clonotypes cover 0.15% to 0.2% of the sample.

The rearrangement joined TRBV15 to TRBJ2-1, with no D gene named confidently. This clonotype was obtained from a human donor with juvenile idiopathic arthritis. Source material: CD4+ T cells from blood. The CDR3 reads CATSLVRNEQFF. The DNA sequence is as follows: TGTGCCACCAGCCTCGTTCGGAATGAGCAGTTCTTC.